Here is one TCR beta chain with its context. Its matching antigen is unknown. The data are from a study of response to subunit inactivated influenza vaccine. Germline V gives CDR1 DFQATT, CDR2 SNEGSKA (reference sequence). CDR3 length equals 14 residues. V lost 4 bases and J lost 1; bases outside the gene matches: 6. Study-wide results and caveats: The authors suggested that few new T cells are recruited per seasonal influenza vaccination.

TCRdb fed the RT-PCR reads into MiXCR, producing one record per CDR3 protein. Of fewer than 650,000 distinct CDR3 sequences in the sample, about an eighth were seen once. The chain couples TRBV20-1 to TRBJ1-1; 7 bases map to TRBD1. The material was PBMCs from blood, obtained roughly 6 weeks after vaccination. This receptor was identified in a man aged 50-60 years who received an inactivated influenza vaccine. For the CDR3, the DNA is TGCAGTGCTAATCAAGGGGGCGCGAACACTGAAGCTTTCTTT. Encoded protein: CSANQGGANTEAFF.